This T cell receptor (beta chain) was documented in a study of a mutant IDH1 vaccine in newly diagnosed glioma. Across the study: Of treated patients, approximately 62% were men and roughly 40% women, averaging roughly 40 years. The therapy given earlier, which was standard therapy, consisted of radiotherapy, temozolomide, or both, and most of the patients received both. Study outcomes and limitations: Detectable vaccine-induced immune responses arose in around 93% of patients.

Libraries were prepared by immunoSEQ multiplex PCR; TCRdb keeps only in-frame clonotypes and omits some of them. The data show just under 95,000 clones, about 80% seen once. The CDR3 covers 15 residues. V dropped 6 bases and J dropped 5 bases, with 20 bases sitting between them. Per germline, CDR1 SEHNR and CDR2 FQNEAQ (reference sequence). The time point is: baseline, week 1 (first vaccination visit). As to treatment: pre-vaccination baseline after standard-of-care therapy. New IDH1-mutant, ATRX-lost WHO grade 3 or 4 astrocytomas occurred in donors. With respect to this clone: Antigen unknown.

The material sequenced was PBMCs, taken from a glioma patient treated with radiotherapy, temozolomide or both. This chain joins TRBV7-9 and TRBJ2-7; D perhaps matches TRBD2 (5 bases). The source is a man in his forties or fifties with glioma. The CDR3 here is CASRDPRGPEDEQYF. Written as DNA, the CDR3 is TGTGCCAGCAGAGACCCCCGCGGGCCTGAGGACGAGCAGTACTTC.